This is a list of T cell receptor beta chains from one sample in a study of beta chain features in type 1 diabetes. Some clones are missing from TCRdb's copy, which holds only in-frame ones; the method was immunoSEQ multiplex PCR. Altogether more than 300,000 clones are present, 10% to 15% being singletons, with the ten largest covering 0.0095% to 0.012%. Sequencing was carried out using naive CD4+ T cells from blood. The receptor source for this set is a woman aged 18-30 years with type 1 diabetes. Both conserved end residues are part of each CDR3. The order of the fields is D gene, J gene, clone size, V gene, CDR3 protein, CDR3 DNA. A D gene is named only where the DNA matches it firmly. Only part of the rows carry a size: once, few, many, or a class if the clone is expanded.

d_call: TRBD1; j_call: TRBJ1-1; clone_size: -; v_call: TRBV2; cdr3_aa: CASRGSGGTEAFF; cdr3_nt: TGTGCCAGCAGGGGTTCAGGGGGCACTGAAGCTTTCTTT
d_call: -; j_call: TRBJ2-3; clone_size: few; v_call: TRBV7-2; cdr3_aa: CASARVELGTDTQYF; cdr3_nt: TGTGCCAGCGCCAGGGTAGAATTGGGCACAGATACGCAGTATTTT
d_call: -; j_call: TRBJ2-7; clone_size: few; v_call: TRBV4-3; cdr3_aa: CASSQEGGGGSYEQYF; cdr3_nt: TGCGCCAGCAGCCAAGAAGGCGGCGGAGGCTCCTACGAGCAGTACTTC
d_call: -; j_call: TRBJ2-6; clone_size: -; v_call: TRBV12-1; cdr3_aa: CASSSWTPQGRSGANVLTF; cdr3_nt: TGTGCCAGCAGCTCATGGACACCCCAGGGGCGCTCTGGGGCCAACGTCCTGACTTTC
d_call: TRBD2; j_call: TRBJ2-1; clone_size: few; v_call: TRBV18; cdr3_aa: CASSPTSGNVNEQFF; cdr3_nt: TGTGCCAGCTCGCCGACTAGCGGGAATGTCAATGAGCAGTTCTTC
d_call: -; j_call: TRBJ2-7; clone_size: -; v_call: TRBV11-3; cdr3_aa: CASSLGLQQSYEQYF; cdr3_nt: TGTGCCAGCAGCTTAGGGCTTCAACAGTCCTACGAGCAGTACTTC
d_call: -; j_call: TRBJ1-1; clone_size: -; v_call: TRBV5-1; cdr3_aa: CASSSGWNTEAFF; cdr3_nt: TGCGCCAGCAGCTCGGGGTGGAACACTGAAGCTTTCTTT
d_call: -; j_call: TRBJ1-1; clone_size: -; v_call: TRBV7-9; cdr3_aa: CASSLEGWTEAFF; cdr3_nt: TGTGCCAGCAGCTTAGAGGGGTGGACTGAAGCTTTCTTT
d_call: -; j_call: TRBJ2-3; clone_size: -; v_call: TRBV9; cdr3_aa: CASSAQDTQYF; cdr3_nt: TGTGCCAGCAGCGCCCAAGATACGCAGTATTTT
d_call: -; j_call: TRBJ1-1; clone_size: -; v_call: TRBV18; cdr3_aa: CASSPVVLNTEAFF; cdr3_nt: TGTGCCAGCTCACCAGTAGTCCTGAACACTGAAGCTTTCTTT
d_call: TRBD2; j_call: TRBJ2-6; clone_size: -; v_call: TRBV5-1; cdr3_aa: CASSLARGAGANVLTF; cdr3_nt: TGCGCCAGCAGCTTGGCTCGGGGGGCTGGGGCCAACGTCCTGACTTTC
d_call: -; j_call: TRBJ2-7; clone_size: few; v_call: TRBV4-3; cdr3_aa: CASSQDGGADPYEQYF; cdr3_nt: TGCGCCAGCAGCCAAGATGGAGGCGCCGACCCCTACGAGCAGTACTTC
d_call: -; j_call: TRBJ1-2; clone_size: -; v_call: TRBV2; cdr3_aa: CASRAEPRVEGYTF; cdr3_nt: TGTGCCAGCAGAGCCGAGCCGAGGGTGGAGGGCTACACCTTC
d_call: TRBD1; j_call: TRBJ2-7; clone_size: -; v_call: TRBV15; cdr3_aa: CATGKRTGDYEQYF; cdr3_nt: TGTGCCACCGGCAAAAGGACAGGGGACTACGAGCAGTACTTC
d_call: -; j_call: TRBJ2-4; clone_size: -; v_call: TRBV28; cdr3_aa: CASSFGALADIQYF; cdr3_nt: TGTGCCAGCAGTTTTGGGGCCCTGGCGGACATTCAGTACTTC
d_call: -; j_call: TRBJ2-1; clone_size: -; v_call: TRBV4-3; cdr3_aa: CASSQANEQFF; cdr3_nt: TGCGCCAGCAGCCAAGCGAATGAGCAGTTCTTC
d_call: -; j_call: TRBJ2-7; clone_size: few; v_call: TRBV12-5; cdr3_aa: CASGFGSYEQYF; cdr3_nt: TGTGCTAGTGGTTTCGGGTCCTACGAGCAGTACTTC
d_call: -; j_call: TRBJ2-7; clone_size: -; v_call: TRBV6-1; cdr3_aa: CASIISYGFGQYF; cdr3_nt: TGTGCCAGCATAATTAGTTATGGTTTCGGGCAGTACTTC
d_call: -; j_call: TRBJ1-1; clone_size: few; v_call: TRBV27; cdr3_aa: CASANGESDTEAFF; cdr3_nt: TGTGCCAGCGCCAACGGGGAGTCGGACACTGAAGCTTTCTTT
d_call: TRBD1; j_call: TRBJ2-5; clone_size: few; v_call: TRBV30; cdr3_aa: CAWGGTGGGQETQYF; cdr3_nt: TGTGCCTGGGGGGGGACAGGTGGCGGCCAAGAGACCCAGTACTTC
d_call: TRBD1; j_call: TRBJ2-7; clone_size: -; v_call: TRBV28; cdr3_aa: CASSPHDRVRSSYEQYF; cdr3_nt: TGTGCCAGCAGCCCTCATGACAGGGTTAGGAGCTCCTACGAGCAGTACTTC
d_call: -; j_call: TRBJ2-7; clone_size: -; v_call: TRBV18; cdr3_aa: CASSPTISGLSEQYF; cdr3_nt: TGTGCCAGCTCACCGACCATATCAGGGTTAAGCGAGCAGTACTTC
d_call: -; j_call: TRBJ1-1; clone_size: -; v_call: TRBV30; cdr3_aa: CAWGGDSPRAEAFF; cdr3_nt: TGTGCCTGGGGGGGGGACTCACCGAGGGCTGAAGCTTTCTTT
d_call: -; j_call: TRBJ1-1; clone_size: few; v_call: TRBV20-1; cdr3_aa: CSARDIREAFF; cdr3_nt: TGCAGTGCTAGAGACATCAGGGAAGCTTTCTTT
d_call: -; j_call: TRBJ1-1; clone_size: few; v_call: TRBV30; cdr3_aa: CAWSQRMNTEAFF; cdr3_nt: TGTGCCTGGAGTCAGCGGATGAACACTGAAGCTTTCTTT
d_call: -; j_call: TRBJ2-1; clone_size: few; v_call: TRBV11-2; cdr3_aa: CASSTRGRGKKMGEQFF; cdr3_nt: TGTGCCAGCAGCACCCGGGGGCGGGGGAAGAAGATGGGTGAGCAGTTCTTC
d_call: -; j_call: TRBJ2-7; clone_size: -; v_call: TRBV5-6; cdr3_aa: CASSVDYNEQYF; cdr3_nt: TGTGCCAGCAGCGTCGACTACAACGAGCAGTACTTC
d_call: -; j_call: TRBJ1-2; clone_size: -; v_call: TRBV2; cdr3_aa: CASSDLTGSDGYTF; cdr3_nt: TGTGCCAGCAGTGACCTCACAGGGTCGGATGGCTACACCTTC
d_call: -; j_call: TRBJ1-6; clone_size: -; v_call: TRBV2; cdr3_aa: CASATGYNSPLHF; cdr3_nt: TGTGCCAGCGCAACGGGGTATAATTCACCCCTCCACTTT
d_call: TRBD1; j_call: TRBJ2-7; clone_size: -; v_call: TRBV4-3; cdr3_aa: CASRQGIHHEQYF; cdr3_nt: TGCGCCAGCAGACAGGGGATCCACCACGAGCAGTACTTC
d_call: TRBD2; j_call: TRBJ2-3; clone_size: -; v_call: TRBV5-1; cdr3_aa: CASSEGSGTSGNTQYF; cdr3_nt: TGCGCCAGCAGCGAGGGATCCGGGACTAGCGGCAATACGCAGTATTTT
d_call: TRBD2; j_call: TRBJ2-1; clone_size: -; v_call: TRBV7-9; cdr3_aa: CASSPGLAGEQFF; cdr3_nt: TGTGCCAGCAGCCCCGGACTAGCGGGAGAGCAGTTCTTC
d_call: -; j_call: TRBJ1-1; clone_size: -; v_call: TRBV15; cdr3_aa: CATSSQEGTEAFF; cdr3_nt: TGTGCCACCAGCAGCCAGGAAGGCACTGAAGCTTTCTTT
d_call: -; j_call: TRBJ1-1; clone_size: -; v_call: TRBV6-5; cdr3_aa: CASSFLGGRNDPEAFF; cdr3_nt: TGTGCCAGCAGTTTCCTGGGGGGACGCAATGACCCTGAAGCTTTCTTT
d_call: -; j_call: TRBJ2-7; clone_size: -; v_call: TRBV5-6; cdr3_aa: CASSTVHYEQYF; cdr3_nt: TGTGCCAGCAGCACGGTCCACTACGAGCAGTACTTC
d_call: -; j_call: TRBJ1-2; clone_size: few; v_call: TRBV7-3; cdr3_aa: CASSLNGGGGGYGYTF; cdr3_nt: TGTGCCAGCAGCTTAAATGGCGGAGGTGGAGGCTATGGCTACACCTTC
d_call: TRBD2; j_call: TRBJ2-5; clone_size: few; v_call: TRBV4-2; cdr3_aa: CASSLSSGIQETQYF; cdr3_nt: TGTGCCAGCAGCTTAAGTAGCGGGATACAAGAGACCCAGTACTTC
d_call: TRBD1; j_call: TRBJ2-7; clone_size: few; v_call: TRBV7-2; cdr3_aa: CASSLDRTGSYEQYF; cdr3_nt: TGTGCCAGCAGCTTAGATCGGACAGGGTCCTACGAGCAGTACTTC
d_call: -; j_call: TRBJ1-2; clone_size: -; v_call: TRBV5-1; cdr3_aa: CASSPGLPYGYTF; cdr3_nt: TGCGCCAGCAGCCCGGGACTGCCCTATGGCTACACCTTC
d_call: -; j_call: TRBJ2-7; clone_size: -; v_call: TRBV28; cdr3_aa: CASSLAGPYEQYF; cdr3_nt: TGTGCCAGCAGTTTGGCAGGCCCCTACGAGCAGTACTTC
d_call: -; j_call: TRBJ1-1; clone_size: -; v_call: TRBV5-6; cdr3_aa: CASILNTEAFF; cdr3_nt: TGTGCCAGCATCCTAAACACTGAAGCTTTCTTT
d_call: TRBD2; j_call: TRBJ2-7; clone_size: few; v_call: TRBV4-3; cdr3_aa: CASSHAGGNYEQYF; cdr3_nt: TGCGCCAGCAGCCACGCGGGGGGTAACTACGAGCAGTACTTC
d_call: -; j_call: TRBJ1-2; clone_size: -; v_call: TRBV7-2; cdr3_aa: CASSSSGPGGYGYTF; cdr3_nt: TGTGCCAGCAGCTCCTCCGGGCCGGGAGGCTATGGCTACACCTTC
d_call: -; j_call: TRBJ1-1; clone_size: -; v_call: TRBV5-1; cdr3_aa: CASSFDSREGVFF; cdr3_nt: TGCGCCAGCAGCTTCGATAGCCGGGAAGGTGTTTTCTTT
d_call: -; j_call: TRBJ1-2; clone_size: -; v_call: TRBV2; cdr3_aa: CANGGANYGYTF; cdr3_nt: TGTGCCAACGGGGGGGCTAACTATGGCTACACCTTC
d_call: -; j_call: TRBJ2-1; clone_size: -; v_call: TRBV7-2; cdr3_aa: CASSSHGSSNEQFF; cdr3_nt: TGTGCCAGCAGCTCCCATGGTAGCAGCAATGAGCAGTTCTTC
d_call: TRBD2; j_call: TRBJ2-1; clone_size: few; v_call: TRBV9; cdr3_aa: CASSVGRVAGGPRSYNEQFF; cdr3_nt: TGTGCCAGCAGCGTAGGGAGGGTAGCGGGGGGGCCGCGCTCCTACAATGAGCAGTTCTTC
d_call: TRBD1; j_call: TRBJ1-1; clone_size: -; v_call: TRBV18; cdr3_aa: CASSQDRGNTEAFF; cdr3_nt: TGTGCCAGCTCTCAAGACAGGGGAAACACTGAAGCTTTCTTT
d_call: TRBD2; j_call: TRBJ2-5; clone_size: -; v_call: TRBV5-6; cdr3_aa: CASRVSAGGQETQYF; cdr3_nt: TGTGCCAGCAGAGTCTCAGCGGGGGGACAAGAGACCCAGTACTTC
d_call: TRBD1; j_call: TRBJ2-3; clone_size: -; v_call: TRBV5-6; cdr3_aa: CASSLGGTGTDTQYF; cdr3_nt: TGTGCCAGCAGCTTGGGTGGGACAGGCACAGATACGCAGTATTTT
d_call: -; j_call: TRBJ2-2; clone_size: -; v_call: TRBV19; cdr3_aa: CASRAGTNTGELFF; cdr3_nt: TGTGCCAGTAGGGCGGGGACGAACACCGGGGAGCTGTTTTTT
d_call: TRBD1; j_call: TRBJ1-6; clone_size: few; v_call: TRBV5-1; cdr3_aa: CASSPDRGNSPLHF; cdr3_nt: TGCGCCAGCAGCCCGGACAGGGGGAATTCACCCCTCCACTTT